This T cell receptor beta chain was sequenced in a study of T cell responses to AZD1222 COVID-19 vaccine. Points on this clone: This CDR3 is also generated by other DNA sequences in the sample.

CDR3 length: 13 amino acids. The V gene lost 1 base and the J gene lost 2 bases, with 3 bases spanning the gap. The germline V gene has CDR1 LGHDT and CDR2 YNNKEL (reference sequence). This table comes from immunoSEQ multiplex PCR, and its TCRdb copy is limited to in-frame clones, with some not included. The data hold over 75,000 clones, with 75% to 90% observed a single time. This chain links TRBV3-1 (or the pseudogene TRBV3-2) with TRBJ1-5; D unresolved. The sequence derives from an adult who received the AZD1222 COVID-19 vaccine. The sample was peripheral blood, taken 28 days after the second AZD1222 dose. As DNA, the CDR3 is TGTGCCAGCAGCCAAGGAGGCAATCAGCCCCAGCATTTT. Amino acids: CASSQGGNQPQHF.